The 27 T cell receptor beta chains below were found in one sample sequenced in a study of cytomegalovirus exposure and HLA in healthy donors. Use of 60 Vbeta and 13 Jbeta primers characterized the PCR. TCRdb keeps only in-frame clones here, not all; method: immunoSEQ multiplex PCR. The table includes roughly 99,000 clones, around 80% detected once. What was sequenced was PBMCs. These receptors originate from a man aged 25 to 40 in good health and CMV-seropositive.

This clone was picked up a small number of times. J is TRBJ2-5 and V is TRBV6-1; D call uncertain. V lost 8 bases and J 4 bases, leaving 20 bases between the germline ends. The CDR3 contains 15 residues. CDR1 MNHNS and CDR2 SASEGT come from the germline V gene. This CDR3 is CASGHTLGRRETQYF. For the CDR3, the DNA is TGTGCCAGCGGCCATACTCTGGGTAGGAGAGAGACCCAGTACTTC.

This rearrangement joins TRBV29-1 to TRBJ2-1, with TRBD2 matching 7 bases. CDR1 SQVTM and CDR2 ANQGSEA come from the germline V gene. The CDR3 is 15 amino acids. V lost 0 bases, J lost 7 bases, and 9 bases stayed unmatched. DNA of the CDR3: TGCAGCGTTGAAGAACTAAGCGGGGCGTCTAATGAGCAGTTCTTC. This encodes CSVEELSGASNEQFF.

The gene calls are TRBV18 and TRBJ1-1; 12 bases line up with TRBD1. V was clipped by 1 base and J by 3 bases; unmatched bases: 3. This CDR3 is built from 16 residues. Germline lookup yields CDR1 KGHSH and CDR2 LQKENI. CDR3 in amino acids: CASSPRGQGADTEAFF. CDR3 DNA sequence: TGTGCCAGCTCACCACGGGGACAGGGGGCCGACACTGAAGCTTTCTTT.

The chain uses TRBV4-1 and TRBJ1-6; 10 bases are a match to TRBD1. The CDR3 has 16 residues. With 2 bases clipped from V and 10 bases from J, the junction kept 8 bases outside the gene matches. The germline V gene has CDR1 MGHRA and CDR2 YSYEKL. The CDR3 DNA follows: TGCGCCAGCAGCCAACCTCGACAGGGGGCGAAGTCACCCCTCCACTTT. It yields the protein CASSQPRQGAKSPLHF.

The J gene is TRBJ2-3, the V gene TRBV29-1; TRBD2 aligns across 13 bases. Germline V lookup: CDR1 SQVTM, CDR2 ANQGSEA. V shed 6 bases and J 6 bases; nucleotides not matched to a gene: 9. This CDR3 comprises 15 residues. CDR3 sequence reads: CSVVTSGGSRDTQYF. The CDR3 nucleotides are TGCAGCGTCGTGACTAGCGGGGGGTCGCGGGATACGCAGTATTTT.

The chain links TRBV19 to TRBJ2-7, with 10 nucleotides matching TRBD1. The CDR3 loop spans 17 amino acids. The germline V gene has CDR1 LNHDA and CDR2 SQIVND (reference sequence). J gave up 3 bases and V 4 bases, and 12 bases lay outside the gene matches. The CDR3 protein is CASSTLRGDRGFYEQYF. CDR3 in DNA: TGTGCCAGTAGTACTCTAAGGGGGGACAGGGGATTCTACGAGCAGTACTTC.

The chain recombines TRBV5-1 with TRBJ1-1; D might be TRBD1 (5 bases). Trimming removed 4 bases at V and 2 bases at J, with 12 bases between. Germline CDR1 is SGHRS and CDR2 is YFSETQ. The length of the CDR3 is 14 residues. The CDR3 is CASSPGLHNTEAFF. The CDR3 DNA reads TGCGCCAGCAGCCCGGGACTGCATAACACTGAAGCTTTCTTT.

J is TRBJ2-4 and V is TRBV6-1, with D perhaps matching TRBD2 (6 bases). The CDR3 length is 18 residues. V gave up 1 base and J gave up 3 bases, with 19 bases separating them. Germline values: CDR1 MNHNS, CDR2 SASEGT. The CDR3 here is CASSEENHIMGLKNIQYF. The CDR3 bases are TGTGCCAGCAGTGAAGAAAACCACATTATGGGACTCAAAAACATTCAGTACTTC.

This clone was observed a handful of times. This chain joins TRBV28 and TRBJ1-1; D gene uncertain. The CDR3 totals 17 residues. Germline V gene sequence: CDR1 MDHEN, CDR2 SYDVKM. V lost 6 bases and J lost 0, with 20 bases in between. CDR3 coding DNA: TGTGCCAGCAGCTCTGCGGGGTGGGGAGGGTTGAACACTGAAGCTTTCTTT. Protein sequence: CASSSAGWGGLNTEAFF.

The chain is built from TRBV2 and TRBJ1-2, with a weak D call TRBD1 (6 bases). Germline-derived CDR1 and CDR2 are SNHLY and FYNNEI. V gave up 3 bases and J gave up 4 bases, with 15 bases separating them. The CDR3 contains 15 residues. The DNA of the CDR3 is TGTGCCAGCAGTGATAAGTCAGGGGCTAGCTATGGCTACACCTTC. Translation gives CASSDKSGASYGYTF. Drawing the rest from reference TRBV2 and TRBJ1-2, the complete variable domain is EPEVTQTPSHQVTQMGQEVILRCVPISNHLYFYWYRQILGQKVEFLVSFYNNEISEKSEIFDDQFSVERPDGSNFTLKIRSTKLEDSAMYFCASSDKSGASYGYTFGSGTRLTVV.

This chain connects TRBV5-6 to TRBJ2-1, with D uncertain. Deletions cut 1 base from V and 1 base from J, with 6 bases between. There are 14 residues in the CDR3. CDR1 SGHDT and CDR2 YYEEEE come from the germline V gene. CDR3 protein: CASSLLPSYNEQFF. CDR3 in DNA: TGTGCCAGCAGCTTGCTCCCTTCCTACAATGAGCAGTTCTTC.

The chain has TRBV4-1 and TRBJ2-5, with D perhaps matching TRBD2 (6 bases). The DNA end is a closer match to TRBJ2-7, so the J assignment may be wrong. This CDR3 region has 16 residues. CDR1 and CDR2 (germline): MGHRA, YSYEKL. In DNA, the CDR3 is TGCGCCAGCAGCCCGTCGATAGCGGAGAGCTCCTACGAGCAGTACTTC. This gives the protein CASSPSIAESSYEQYF.

V usage is TRBV5-1 and J usage is TRBJ2-5; the D gene is possibly TRBD1 (5 bases). Germline V gives CDR1 SGHRS, CDR2 YFSETQ. V shed 6 bases and J shed 2 bases, with 14 bases lying between them. The CDR3 runs 14 residues. As DNA, the CDR3 is TGCGCCAGCACTACAGGAACTTATCAAGAGACCCAGTACTTC. It encodes CASTTGTYQETQYF.

The rearrangement uses TRBV4-1 and TRBJ2-5; 10 bases match TRBD1. The CDR3 length is 14 residues. Germline CDR1 MGHRA, CDR2 YSYEKL. Unmatched junction bases numbered 5, after V lost 3 bases and J lost 7 bases. CDR3 sequence (DNA): TGCGCCAGCAGCCAGGACAGGGGGAGTGGGACCCAGTACTTC. Translating gives CASSQDRGSGTQYF.

This chain joins TRBV6-1 and TRBJ1-5; TRBD1 aligns across 7 bases. In germline, CDR1 is MNHNS, CDR2 SASEGT. J gave up 5 bases and V 3 bases, and 13 bases lay outside the gene matches. The CDR3 contains 17 residues. CDR3 sequence (DNA): TGTGCCAGCAGTGACGCCGTCGGGACAGCAGGTCATCAGCCCCAGCATTTT. It specifies CASSDAVGTAGHQPQHF.

The rearrangement uses TRBV18 and TRBJ1-4, with TRBD1 as a possible D gene (6 bases). Germline CDR1 reads KGHSH; CDR2 reads LQKENI. V shed 7 bases and J shed 6 bases, with 15 bases lying between them. The CDR3 is 14 amino acids. The CDR3 DNA sequence: TGTGCCAGCTTTCCAGGGGTCGGGGATGAAAAACTGTTTTTT. It specifies CASFPGVGDEKLFF.

The chain is built from TRBV14 and TRBJ1-2, with a tentative D call TRBD1 (6 bases). Germline CDR1 SGHDN, CDR2 FVKESK. This CDR3 is built from 12 residues. V was clipped by 4 bases and J by 5 bases, with 8 bases between them. This CDR3 reads CASSLGQYGYTF. CDR3 in DNA: TGTGCCAGCAGCCTCGGACAGTATGGCTACACCTTC.

The V call is TRBV18, the J call TRBJ1-1, with 9 bases lining up with TRBD1. CDR3 length equals 16 residues. Looked up from germline, CDR1 is KGHSH and CDR2 is LQKENI. The trim removed 0 bases at V and 7 bases at J, leaving 9 bases unmatched. CDR3 nucleotides: TGTGCCAGCTCACCACCGGGACAGGGTGGTAGTGGTGAAGCTTTCTTT. Translating it yields CASSPPGQGGSGEAFF.

This chain uses TRBV19 with TRBJ2-4; D not resolved. The CDR3 length is 14 residues. Germline CDR1 LNHDA, CDR2 SQIVND (reference sequence). V lost 7 bases and J lost 1, with 11 bases in between. The CDR3 nucleotides read TGTGCCAGTAAAGCGATGGCCGCCAAAAACATTCAGTACTTC. Amino acid sequence: CASKAMAAKNIQYF.

V gene TRBV4-1 combines with J gene TRBJ1-2; 8 bases map to TRBD1. V lost 2 bases and J lost 3; bases outside the gene matches: 14. The CDR3 consists of 18 residues. CDR1 and CDR2 from the germline V gene are MGHRA and YSYEKL. The CDR3 sequence is CASSQTGTGSHEDYGYTF. As DNA, the CDR3 is TGCGCCAGCAGCCAAACCGGGACAGGTTCACATGAGGACTATGGCTACACCTTC.

The rearrangement links TRBV21-1 to TRBJ1-2; no check of the table's D call, TRBD1, against the DNA was made. TRBV21-1 corresponds to a pseudogene. CDR3 size: 15 residues. The CDR3 reads CASSNDRGQADGYTF. The DNA of the CDR3 is TGTGCCAGCAGCAACGACCGGGGACAGGCTGATGGCTACACCTTC.

V is TRBV9 and J is TRBJ2-7; 12 bases fit TRBD2. Germline values: CDR1 SGDLS, CDR2 YYNGEE. J lost 5 bases, V lost 4 bases, and 4 bases had no gene match. This CDR3 region has 14 residues. Here the CDR3 DNA reads TGTGCCAGCAGCTTGCGACTAGCGGGGGACGAGCAGTACTTC. It translates to CASSLRLAGDEQYF.

The J gene is TRBJ2-2, the V gene TRBV27; 7 bases fit TRBD1. The CDR3 length is 14 residues. Trimming cost V 5 bases and J 2 bases; bases outside gene matches: 2. Germline V CDR1 and CDR2: MNHEY, SMNVEV (reference sequence). The CDR3 nucleotides read TGTGCCAGCAGTGGGACAGTCAACACCGGGGAGCTGTTTTTT. Translating it yields CASSGTVNTGELFF.

The chain links TRBV30 to TRBJ1-5, with D maybe TRBD1 (6 bases). The CDR3 has 14 amino acids. Germline CDR1 GTSNPN, CDR2 SVGIG (reference sequence). Trimming removed 3 bases from V and 2 bases from J, with 11 bases in between. The CDR3 coding sequence is TGTGCCTGGAGCCAGGGGTACGGCAATCAGCCCCAGCATTTT. The encoded protein is CAWSQGYGNQPQHF.

With respect to this clone: The identical CDR3 is also encoded by other nucleotide sequences in the sample. This chain connects TRBV10-3 to TRBJ2-3; D is perhaps TRBD2 (5 bases). CDR1 is ENHRY, CDR2 SYGVKD, per germline. The V gene lost 7 bases and the J gene lost 6 bases, with 20 bases spanning the gap. The CDR3 length is 15 residues. The CDR3 here is CAIMGREGVTDTQYF. CDR3 in DNA: TGTGCCATCATGGGTAGAGAGGGAGTCACGGATACGCAGTATTTT.

The chain employs TRBV19 and TRBJ2-7; 7 bases align to TRBD1. Germline trimming cut 5 bases from V and 5 bases from J; bases unmatched to any gene: 6. Germline assignment: CDR1 LNHDA and CDR2 SQIVND (reference sequence). This CDR3 has 13 residues. The CDR3 protein is CASSSAGGNEQYF. CDR3 coding DNA: TGTGCCAGTAGTTCGGCAGGGGGTAACGAGCAGTACTTC.

This clone was recorded a few times. V is TRBV6-5 and J is TRBJ1-2; TRBD1 is a possible D gene (5 bases). Germline-derived CDR1 and CDR2 are MNHEY and SVGAGI. The CDR3 is made up of 14 amino acids. V was shortened by 6 bases and J by 2 bases, with 13 bases between the two germline ends. The CDR3 region has the DNA TGTGCCAGCAGCCTCGGACATCGAAACTATGGCTACACCTTC. Protein: CASSLGHRNYGYTF.